This T cell receptor (beta chain) is drawn from a study of blood T cell repertoires in COVID-19 (dated by TCRdb to the early 2020s). Study-wide context: Samples covering the acute and convalescent phases of COVID-19 were provided by collaborators in the United States, Italy and Spain. The material from the prospective study consisted of cDNA or gDNA derived from T cells, B-cell-depleted T cells, or PBMCs. The dataset comprised deeply sampled blood TCRbeta repertoires from subjects exposed to, actively infected with, or recovered from COVID-19. The repertoires were released in a freely available public database intended as a resource for research on the immune response to SARS-CoV-2. The samples were drawn from the first 160 participants of the ongoing ImmuneRACE study and from about 1,200 subjects provided by 6 global collaborators. The sample metadata nearly always contained a de-identified subject ID, COVID-19 status, age in years and sex. Where available, HLA class I and class II types were obtained from metadata supplied by the sample provider rather than from assay-based typing. Study-level results and caveats: The amount of clinical and demographic metadata varied by source and participant and was provided uncurated.

This clone was observed a handful of times. Its antigen is currently not known. Nothing much larger sits one base from this clone, and base qualities are not available. TCRbeta CDR3 regions were amplified from genomic DNA using the immunoSEQ Assay, a bias-controlled multiplex PCR. Regarding the original processing steps: Nucleated cell counts per sample were estimated from amplification of reference gene primers within the assay. Sequence reads were collapsed and filtered to measure the absolute abundance of every unique TCRbeta CDR3 rearrangement. For each sample, productive Simpson clonality was calculated by taking the square root of Simpson's diversity index across productive rearrangements. TCRdb retrieved this table from immuneACCESS and kept in-frame rearrangements only. Not all clones are present; in checked studies, unresolved V genes account for under half, and no reason is known for the remainder. That table supplies the V and J calls and clone size; D and trimming were determined from the DNA. The table for this sample lists hundreds of thousands of clones; about 89% of them were counted only once. The leading ten clones occupy 4.3% of the sample.

V trim: 8 bases; J trim: 9 bases; unmatched bases: 11. Spanning cysteine to phenylalanine, the CDR3 consists of 15 amino acids. Only the CDR3 DNA stays, 45 bases, in frame from base 1. Each collaborating institution followed its own protocols to collect whole blood in K2EDTA tubes. For TCRbeta analysis, collaborator samples were shipped as frozen whole blood, as isolated PBMCs, or as DNA extracted from either sample type. Specimen: peripheral blood. The rearranged segments are TRBV6-7 and TRBJ1-5, with 12 central nucleotides matching TRBD1. TRBV6-7 is sorted into the ORF group, with uncertain function. The receptor comes from a woman in her 30s with acute or convalescent COVID-19. The CDR3 is CASPPGQGALGPQHF. The nucleotide sequence reads as follows: TGTGCCAGCCCGCCGGGACAGGGGGCCCTGGGGCCCCAGCATTTT.